The 18 T cell receptor beta chains presented below share a single source sample, sequenced in a study of CD4 T cells in relation to SARS-CoV-2 and coronaviruses. Their antigens remain unidentified. The protocol was immunoSEQ multiplex PCR, while the TCRdb copy is restricted to in-frame clones and leaves out a portion. The sample yields just over 35,000 clones, around 77% seen once. The specimen sequenced was memory CD4+ T cells from PBMCs, cultured in vitro. The receptors derive from an adult with COVID-19.

J is TRBJ1-2 and V is TRBV28; D uncertain. Trimming pared 7 bases from V and 8 bases from J, leaving 20 bases between. Looked up from germline, CDR1 is MDHEN and CDR2 is SYDVKM. This CDR3 has 14 amino acids. CDR3 amino acids: CASIPSGLRGGYTF. The CDR3 DNA follows: TGTGCCAGCATCCCCTCCGGGCTCCGAGGGGGCTACACCTTC.

V gene TRBV6-5 combines with J gene TRBJ2-7; TRBD2 agrees at 7 bases. This CDR3 contains 14 residues. CDR1 is MNHEY and CDR2 is SVGAGI in the germline V gene. V shed 5 bases and J 6 bases; nucleotides not matched to a gene: 10. CDR3 DNA sequence: TGTGCCAGCAGTCCCGTGGGAGGGAGAGCCGAGCAGTACTTC. Protein sequence: CASSPVGGRAEQYF.

This clone came up once. V is TRBV6-5 and J is TRBJ2-5; unclear D gene. Germline assignment: CDR1 MNHEY and CDR2 SVGAGI. The CDR3 loop spans 13 amino acids. The V and J ends lost 5 bases and 1 base respectively, with 8 bases between them. Written as DNA, the CDR3 is TGTGCCAGCAGTCGCAGGCCCCAAGAGACCCAGTACTTC. It is translated as CASSRRPQETQYF.

The rearrangement joins TRBV30 to TRBJ1-1, with D maybe TRBD1 (6 bases). The CDR3 contains 13 residues. V lost 5 bases to trimming and J lost 1 base, with 11 bases between them. Looked up from germline, CDR1 is GTSNPN and CDR2 is SVGIG (reference sequence). CDR3 sequence (DNA): TGTGCCTGGGTCAGAGGGGGGAACACTGAAGCTTTCTTT. This codes for CAWVRGGNTEAFF.

The chain is built from TRBV6-5 and TRBJ2-3; 9 bases are shared with TRBD2. This CDR3 spans 14 amino acids. Losses at the gene ends were 6 bases for V and 2 bases for J; bases not matched to a gene: 3. Germline V gene sequence: CDR1 MNHEY, CDR2 SVGAGI. CDR3 protein: CASRTSGHTDTQYF. The CDR3 DNA reads as TGTGCCAGCAGGACTAGCGGACACACAGATACGCAGTATTTT.

This clone has more than one count but fewer than ten. The V and J genes are TRBV7-2 and TRBJ1-4; D might be TRBD1 (5 bases). The germline V gene has CDR1 SGHTA and CDR2 FQGNSA. The ends were cut back, 5 bases at V and 8 bases at J, with 12 bases in the middle. This CDR3 contains 13 residues. In DNA, the CDR3 is TGTGCCAGCAGCATATCCAGGGAGGAAAAACTGTTTTTT. It yields the protein CASSISREEKLFF.

The J gene is TRBJ2-1, the V gene TRBV24-1; 8 positions agree with TRBD2. This CDR3 comprises 15 residues. Unmatched junction bases numbered 6, after V lost 3 bases and J lost 6 bases. The germline gives CDR1 KGHDR, CDR2 SFDVKD. Written as DNA, the CDR3 is TGTGCCACCAGTGATCAAAACGGGAGGGGCAATGAGCAGTTCTTC. Translated: CATSDQNGRGNEQFF.

This chain uses TRBV6-2 or TRBV6-3 with TRBJ1-1; D remains ambiguous. Looked up from germline, CDR1 is MNHEY and CDR2 is SVGEGT. This CDR3 has 13 amino acids. V lost 0 bases to trimming and J lost 1 base, with 3 bases between them. This CDR3 reads CASSYSQNTEAFF. CDR3 nucleotides: TGTGCCAGCAGTTACTCACAGAACACTGAAGCTTTCTTT.

The count of this clone is one. The rearrangement uses TRBV3-1 (or the pseudogene TRBV3-2) and TRBJ2-7, with a weak D call TRBD2 (7 bases). CDR3 length: 15 amino acids. Per germline, CDR1 LGHDT and CDR2 YNNKEL (reference sequence). Trimming took off 7 bases at V and 2 bases at J, with 18 bases between the two ends. CDR3 in amino acids: CASTGAGTTPYEQYF. The CDR3 nucleotides read TGTGCCAGCACGGGGGCTGGGACTACACCCTACGAGCAGTACTTC.

The chain employs TRBV18 and TRBJ1-2; D is unresolved. The V gene's germline CDR1 is KGHSH and CDR2 LQKENI. Trimming pared 2 bases from V and 5 bases from J, leaving 15 bases between. The length of the CDR3 is 15 residues. This CDR3 reads CASSPAGAPGYGYTF. CDR3 sequence (DNA): TGTGCCAGCTCACCAGCGGGAGCCCCTGGATATGGCTACACCTTC.

The rearrangement uses TRBV6-5 and TRBJ2-7, with unresolved D. V lost 7 bases and J 0 bases, leaving 13 bases between the germline ends. This CDR3 contains 14 residues. Germline assignment: CDR1 MNHEY and CDR2 SVGAGI. In nucleotides, the CDR3 is TGTGCCAGCACCAGTATAGTGAGCTCCTACGAGCAGTACTTC. Protein sequence: CASTSIVSSYEQYF.

The chain recombines TRBV9 with TRBJ2-1; D ambiguous. V dropped 1 base and J dropped 7 bases, with 15 bases sitting between them. The CDR3 is 15 residues long. Germline CDR1 SGDLS, CDR2 YYNGEE. CDR3 DNA: TGTGCCAGCAGCGTAACCTGGTGGTCGAGTAATGAGCAGTTCTTC. Protein sequence: CASSVTWWSSNEQFF.

The chain links TRBV9 to TRBJ1-3; no firm D call. Germline lookup yields CDR1 SGDLS and CDR2 YYNGEE. The CDR3 sequence is 14 residues long. V lost 0 bases and J 1 base, leaving 5 bases between the germline ends. DNA for the CDR3: TGTGCCAGCAGCGTAGACCCGTCTGGAAACACCATATATTTT. It specifies CASSVDPSGNTIYF.

A few counts support this clone. This chain uses TRBV4-2 with TRBJ1-5; the D gene is possibly TRBD1 (6 bases). V lost 2 bases to trimming and J lost 3 bases, with 11 bases between them. Germline assignment: CDR1 LGHNA and CDR2 YNFKEQ. The CDR3 sequence is 15 residues long. CDR3 nucleotides: TGTGCCAGCAGCCAATTACAGGGAAACAATCAGCCCCAGCATTTT. Amino acids: CASSQLQGNNQPQHF.

This clone appeared once. V is TRBV27 and J is TRBJ2-1; unclear D gene. Germline lookup yields CDR1 MNHEY and CDR2 SMNVEV (reference sequence). There are 13 residues in the CDR3. Trimming took off 2 bases at V and 9 bases at J, with 11 bases between the two ends. CDR3 in amino acids: CASSLEPLGEQFF. CDR3 nucleotide sequence: TGTGCCAGCAGTTTAGAGCCCCTCGGTGAGCAGTTCTTC.

The chain recombines TRBV20-1 with TRBJ2-1; 7 positions agree with TRBD2. V was pared by 3 bases and J by 9 bases, with 8 bases of the junction left unmatched. The V gene's germline CDR1 is DFQATT and CDR2 SNEGSKA (reference sequence). The CDR3 loop spans 13 amino acids. In nucleotides, the CDR3 is TGCAGTGCTAGTAGGAAAGCGGGAATTGAGCAGTTCTTC. Translation: CSASRKAGIEQFF.

V gene TRBV2 combines with J gene TRBJ2-5, with D unclear. Per the germline V gene, CDR1 is SNHLY and CDR2 is FYNNEI. V gave up 2 bases and J gave up 4 bases, with 8 bases separating them. The CDR3 is 13 amino acids. CDR3 nucleotide sequence: TGTGCCAGCAGTGAACTATTGCTAGAGACCCAGTACTTC. Protein: CASSELLLETQYF.

The chain joins TRBV28 to TRBJ2-7; TRBD2 aligns across 15 bases. The CDR3 runs to 14 residues. V was clipped by 7 bases and J by 7 bases; unmatched bases: 5. CDR1 is MDHEN, CDR2 SYDVKM, per germline. The CDR3 here is CASNTGTSGREQYF. CDR3 DNA sequence: TGTGCCAGCAATACCGGGACTAGCGGGAGGGAGCAGTACTTC.